These 2 T cell receptor beta chains came from one sample sequenced in a study of blood T cell repertoires in COVID-19. TCRdb's copy holds only in-frame clones and misses some; the assay was immunoSEQ multiplex PCR. Here the sample spans approximately 280,000 clones, 80% to 90% being singletons. The sequencing input was peripheral blood. The receptors derive from an older woman with acute or convalescent COVID-19.

J is TRBJ1-2 and V is TRBV5-1; D call uncertain. The CDR3 length is 13 residues. Germline V gene data show CDR1 as SGHRS and CDR2 as YFSETQ. Trimming took off 5 bases at V and 0 bases at J, with 8 bases between the two ends. The CDR3: CASRESTNYGYTF. As DNA, the CDR3 is TGCGCCAGCAGAGAGAGTACTAACTATGGCTACACCTTC.

The genes are TRBV5-1 and TRBJ2-1; 7 bases line up with TRBD1. Germline CDR1 is SGHRS and CDR2 is YFSETQ. This CDR3 spans 15 amino acids. V gave up 5 bases and J gave up 12 bases; unmatched junction bases: 17. The DNA for the CDR3 is TGCGCCAGCAGTAAAGCCGGGACAGCAAGGGTTCGGCAGTTCTTC. Translating it yields CASSKAGTARVRQFF.